The 29 T cell receptor beta chains in this list originate from one sample, sequenced in a study of cytomegalovirus exposure and HLA in healthy donors. The PCR used 60 Vbeta and 13 Jbeta primers. Clones were read by immunoSEQ multiplex PCR, and TCRdb kept only the in-frame ones, dropping some. The sample yields under 150,000 clones, around 80% seen once. Material for sequencing was PBMCs. The receptors come from a middle-aged man in good health and CMV-seronegative.

The rearrangement uses TRBV5-8 and TRBJ2-2; D is undetermined. CDR1 SGHTS and CDR2 YDEGEE come from the germline V gene. The CDR3 sequence is 14 residues long. Trimming stripped 0 bases from V and 2 bases from J, with 5 bases between. CDR3 coding DNA: TGTGCCAGCAGCTTGGTCACAAACACCGGGGAGCTGTTTTTT. The encoded protein is CASSLVTNTGELFF.

This chain connects TRBV27 to TRBJ2-3, with TRBD2 as a possible D gene (5 bases). The CDR3 has 13 amino acids. Germline assignment: CDR1 MNHEY and CDR2 SMNVEV (reference sequence). Trimming cost V 7 bases and J 5 bases, with 13 bases left between them. The CDR3 DNA reads as TGTGCCAGCACCGGACTCCTTAAAGATACGCAGTATTTT. Residues: CASTGLLKDTQYF.

The chain combines TRBV10-3 with TRBJ2-3; 9 bases are shared with TRBD2. V was clipped by 5 bases and J by 4 bases; unmatched bases: 7. The CDR3 is 15 residues long. Germline CDR1 ENHRY, CDR2 SYGVKD. The CDR3 coding sequence is TGTGCCATCAGTCAGGGACTAGCAGACTCAGATACGCAGTATTTT. Its translation is CAISQGLADSDTQYF.

V and J are TRBV6-5 and TRBJ1-5, with a possible D match to TRBD1 (6 bases). This CDR3 has 15 amino acids. CDR1 and CDR2 (germline): MNHEY, SVGAGI. V was trimmed by 6 bases and J by 5 bases, leaving 17 bases between them. CDR3 protein: CASRKTGGGDQPQHF. CDR3 coding DNA: TGTGCCAGCAGAAAGACAGGCGGGGGTGATCAGCCCCAGCATTTT.

The V call is TRBV4-1, the J call TRBJ1-3; D unresolved. The V gene's germline CDR1 is MGHRA and CDR2 YSYEKL. The CDR3 length is 15 residues. Deletions cut 3 bases from V and 2 bases from J, with 11 bases between. The CDR3 is CASSHAVPPGNTIYF. DNA of the CDR3: TGCGCCAGCAGCCATGCAGTCCCCCCTGGAAACACCATATATTTT.

This chain links TRBV6-6 with TRBJ2-7, with 7 bases that match TRBD2. The CDR3 runs to 13 residues. Germline V lookup: CDR1 MNHNY, CDR2 SVGAGI (reference sequence). V shed 8 bases, J shed 1 base, and the junction held 5 bases outside the gene matches. DNA for the CDR3: TGTGCCAGCGAACTAGCGCAATCCTACGAGCAGTACTTC. This encodes CASELAQSYEQYF.

About this clone: An end of the junction does not agree with germline; a read error may underlie this. The same CDR3 is also encoded by other DNA sequences in this sample. This chain connects TRBV30 to TRBJ1-6; the D gene is possibly TRBD1 (5 bases). Germline V gene lookup returns CDR1 GTSNPN and CDR2 SVGIG (reference sequence). CDR3 length: 16 residues. CDR3 region: CAWSVTSDNKNSPLHF. Here the CDR3 DNA reads TGTGCCTGGAGTGTAACTTCGGACAACAAGAATTCCCCCCTCCACTTT.

The chain employs TRBV7-6 and TRBJ2-2; D might be TRBD1 (5 bases). The CDR3 extends over 13 amino acids. Germline CDR1 SGHVS, CDR2 FNYEAQ. Trimming took 4 bases from V and 5 from J, leaving 8 bases between them. This chain's CDR3 is CASSSRVTGELFF. For the CDR3, the DNA is TGTGCCAGCAGCTCCAGGGTGACCGGGGAGCTGTTTTTT.

V is TRBV2 and J is TRBJ2-5, with a possible D match to TRBD1 (5 bases). The DNA end lines up better with TRBJ2-7; the J call may be wrong. Germline values: CDR1 SNHLY, CDR2 FYNNEI. The CDR3 runs 13 residues. CDR3 protein: CASRADRAYEQYF. Written as DNA, the CDR3 is TGTGCCAGCAGGGCAGACAGAGCCTACGAGCAGTACTTC.

The V and J genes are TRBV15 and TRBJ2-1, with TRBD1 matching 7 bases. This CDR3 comprises 19 residues. Germline CDR1 reads LNHNV; CDR2 reads YYDKDF (reference sequence). J gave up 4 bases and V 2 bases, and 17 bases lay outside the gene matches. The CDR3 region has the DNA TGTGCCACCAGCAGACACCCCGCCGGGACAGATCCTTCTTACAATGAGCAGTTCTTC. It codes for CATSRHPAGTDPSYNEQFF.

The rearrangement links TRBV4-1 to TRBJ1-1, with 7 bases lining up with TRBD1. V lost 3 bases and J lost 1; bases outside the gene matches: 11. This CDR3 is 17 amino acids long. The germline gives CDR1 MGHRA, CDR2 YSYEKL. This CDR3 reads CASSQARGESGNTEAFF. For the CDR3, the DNA is TGCGCCAGCAGCCAGGCCAGGGGGGAATCTGGGAACACTGAAGCTTTCTTT.

The chain is built from TRBV15 and TRBJ2-7; maybe TRBD2 (6 bases). The CDR3 has 13 amino acids. Germline CDR1 is LNHNV and CDR2 is YYDKDF (reference sequence). V lost 3 bases and J lost 5, with 11 bases in between. The CDR3 loop reads CATSREGSHEQYF. CDR3 coding DNA: TGTGCCACCAGCAGGGAGGGATCTCACGAGCAGTACTTC.

This CDR3 is CASSLSDRGTGANVLTF. The CDR3 DNA sequence: TGTGCCAGCAGCTTATCTGACAGGGGGACTGGGGCCAACGTCCTGACTTTC. The V call is TRBV7-9, the J call TRBJ2-6, with 9 bases matching TRBD1. The V gene's germline CDR1 is SEHNR and CDR2 FQNEAQ (reference sequence). The CDR3 has 17 amino acids. Trimming cost V 2 bases and J 2 bases; bases outside gene matches: 4. The full variable domain, rest sourced from reference TRBV7-9 and TRBJ2-6, is DTGVSQNPRHKITKRGQNVTFRCDPISEHNRLYWYRQTLGQGPEFLTYFQNEAQLEKSRLLSDRFSAERPKGSFSTLEIQRTEQGDSAMYLCASSLSDRGTGANVLTFGAGSRLTVL.

The chain carries TRBV11-2 and TRBJ2-5, with 8 bases fitting TRBD2. The germline V gene has CDR1 SGHAT and CDR2 FQNNGV. CDR3 length: 14 amino acids. Unmatched junction bases numbered 2, after V lost 2 bases and J lost 3 bases. This chain's CDR3 is CASSLPGGKETQYF. The DNA of the CDR3 is TGTGCCAGCAGCTTACCGGGGGGGAAAGAGACCCAGTACTTC.

This chain connects TRBV2 to TRBJ1-1; unclear D gene. Trimming cost V 4 bases and J 0 bases, with 9 bases left between them. This CDR3 is 14 amino acids long. Germline CDR1 is SNHLY and CDR2 is FYNNEI. CDR3 in DNA: TGTGCCAGCAGTGGCCGGGTGATGAACACTGAAGCTTTCTTT. It yields the protein CASSGRVMNTEAFF.

This clone appeared once. Written as DNA, the CDR3 is TGTGCCAGTAGTATTAGCAGCGGGGGGAACAATGAGCAGTTCTTC. Translation: CASSISSGGNNEQFF. This chain connects TRBV19 to TRBJ2-1; 9 bases agree with TRBD2. The CDR3 loop spans 15 amino acids. The germline CDR1 and CDR2 sequences are LNHDA and SQIVND (reference sequence). The V segment lost 3 bases and the J segment 5 bases; nucleotides outside the gene matches: 5. Looking up the rest from reference TRBV19 and TRBJ2-1 gives the full variable domain: DGGITQSPKYLFRKEGQNVTLSCEQNLNHDAMYWYRQDPGQGLRLIYYSQIVNDFQKGDIAEGYSVSREKKESFPLTVTSAQKNPTAFYLCASSISSGGNNEQFFGPGTRLTVL.

The chain couples TRBV11-2 to TRBJ1-4; unclear D gene. The CDR3 runs to 13 residues. The V end was cut by 6 bases, the J end by 12 bases, with 17 bases between. CDR1 and CDR2 (germline): SGHAT, FQNNGV. The CDR3 reads CASSSGIHLQLFF. The CDR3 nucleotides are TGTGCCAGCAGTTCGGGTATACACCTCCAACTGTTTTTT.

V and J are TRBV27 and TRBJ1-1; the D gene is possibly TRBD1 (5 bases). This CDR3 has 13 amino acids. Per germline, CDR1 MNHEY and CDR2 SMNVEV (reference sequence). V lost 5 bases and J 0 bases, leaving 7 bases between the germline ends. The CDR3 here is CASSRTLNTEAFF. The CDR3 nucleotides are TGTGCCAGCAGTCGGACATTGAACACTGAAGCTTTCTTT.

The chain joins TRBV19 to TRBJ1-4, with D possibly matching TRBD1 (6 bases). The V gene lost 6 bases and the J gene lost 2 bases, with 10 bases spanning the gap. Germline CDR1 reads LNHDA; CDR2 reads SQIVND (reference sequence). The CDR3 is 14 amino acids. In nucleotides, the CDR3 is TGTGCCAGTAGACCTGGACAGACTAATGAAAAACTGTTTTTT. Translated: CASRPGQTNEKLFF.

J is TRBJ1-1 and V is TRBV30, with 7 nucleotides matching TRBD1. The CDR3 extends over 13 amino acids. Per germline, CDR1 GTSNPN and CDR2 SVGIG (reference sequence). J gave up 8 bases and V 0 bases, and 6 bases lay outside the gene matches. CDR3 loop: CAWSVLPDREAFF. CDR3 sequence (DNA): TGTGCCTGGAGTGTACTTCCGGACAGGGAAGCTTTCTTT. The full variable domain, its missing parts supplied by reference TRBV30 and TRBJ1-1, is SQTIHQWPATLVQPVGSPLSLECTVEGTSNPNLYWYRQAAGRGLQLLFYSVGIGQISSEVPQNLSASRPQDRQFILSSKKLLLSDSGFYLCAWSVLPDREAFFGQGTRLTVV.

This chain uses TRBV4-2 with TRBJ2-7; D is perhaps TRBD2 (6 bases). CDR3 length: 14 amino acids. The V gene's germline CDR1 is LGHNA and CDR2 YNFKEQ. V dropped 4 bases and J dropped 5 bases, with 15 bases sitting between them. The CDR3: CASSRGTKADEQYF. DNA of the CDR3: TGTGCCAGCAGCCGCGGGACGAAGGCCGACGAGCAGTACTTC.

The chain combines TRBV4-1 with TRBJ1-6; tentatively, D is TRBD1 (5 bases). Trimming left V 4 bases short and J 5 bases short, with 21 bases between. In germline, CDR1 is MGHRA, CDR2 YSYEKL. This CDR3 region has 18 residues. The CDR3: CASSLPSGRGRDNSPLHF. The CDR3 DNA follows: TGCGCCAGCAGCCTACCGAGCGGGAGGGGCAGGGATAATTCACCCCTCCACTTT.

The CDR3 nucleotides are TGTGCCAGCAGCTTAGGACAGGGCTCCTACAATGAGCAGTTCTTC. Amino acids: CASSLGQGSYNEQFF. J is TRBJ2-1 and V is TRBV7-9, with 7 bases fitting TRBD1. With V trimmed by 1 base and J by 0 bases, 0 bases remained unmatched. CDR1 and CDR2 from the germline V gene are SEHNR and FQNEAQ (reference sequence). The CDR3 extends over 15 amino acids.

The V and J genes are TRBV30 and TRBJ2-3; 10 bases line up with TRBD1. CDR1 GTSNPN and CDR2 SVGIG come from the germline V gene (reference sequence). Losses at the gene ends were 0 bases for V and 2 bases for J; bases not matched to a gene: 14. The CDR3 has 19 residues. CDR3 in amino acids: CAWSVLQDRGGLFTDTQYF. CDR3 DNA: TGTGCCTGGAGTGTACTCCAGGACAGGGGGGGGCTCTTCACAGATACGCAGTATTTT.

The chain uses TRBV5-6 and TRBJ1-2; unclear D gene. Germline CDR1 SGHDT, CDR2 YYEEEE. V gave up 0 bases and J gave up 8 bases, with 14 bases separating them. This CDR3 comprises 14 residues. CDR3 sequence reads: CASSLAAGLGGYTF. The CDR3 nucleotides read TGTGCCAGCAGCTTGGCGGCTGGACTCGGGGGCTACACCTTC.

This clone was observed a few times. The chain joins TRBV12-5 to TRBJ2-3; maybe TRBD2 (5 bases). Germline V lookup: CDR1 LGHNT, CDR2 FRNRAP. V was pared by 6 bases and J by 6 bases, with 7 bases between. This CDR3 spans 11 amino acids. DNA of the CDR3: TGTGCTAGTGGACGCGGGGATACGCAGTATTTT. It codes for CASGRGDTQYF.

The chain recombines TRBV30 with TRBJ2-7; D gene ambiguous. The CDR3 length is 8 residues. From germline, CDR1 is GTSNPN and CDR2 SVGIG (reference sequence). V was clipped by 8 bases and J by 5 bases, with 4 bases between them. The chain's CDR3 is CAVNEQYF. The CDR3 DNA reads TGTGCCGTAAACGAGCAGTACTTC.

The chain carries TRBV18 and TRBJ2-7; 10 nucleotides agree with TRBD2. The germline V gene encodes CDR1 KGHSH and CDR2 LQKENI. V dropped 6 bases and J dropped 3; count of bases not matched to a gene: 8. This CDR3 is 15 amino acids long. This CDR3 is CASSRTGLADYEQYF. In nucleotides, the CDR3 is TGTGCCAGCTCTAGAACTGGACTAGCGGACTACGAGCAGTACTTC.

This chain connects TRBV7-2 to TRBJ2-2, with TRBD2 matching over 9 bases. The CDR3 is made up of 18 amino acids. V was clipped by 5 bases and J by 4 bases; unmatched bases: 14. Germline V lookup: CDR1 SGHTA, CDR2 FQGNSA. The CDR3 reads CASSPFAGGPGVTGELFF. As DNA, the CDR3 is TGTGCCAGCAGCCCCTTTGCGGGGGGGCCGGGGGTCACCGGGGAGCTGTTTTTT.